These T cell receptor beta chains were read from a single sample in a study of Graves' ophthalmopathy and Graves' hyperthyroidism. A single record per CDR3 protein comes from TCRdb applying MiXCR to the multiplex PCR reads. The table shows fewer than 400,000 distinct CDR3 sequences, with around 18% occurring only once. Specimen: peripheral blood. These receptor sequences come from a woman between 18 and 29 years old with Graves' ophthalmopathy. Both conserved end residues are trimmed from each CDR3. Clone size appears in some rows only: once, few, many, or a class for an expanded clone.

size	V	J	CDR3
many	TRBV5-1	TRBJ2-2	ASSLGDRVTGELF
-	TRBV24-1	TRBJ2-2	ATSGLPGELF
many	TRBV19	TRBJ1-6	ASSQSTGTGVSPLH
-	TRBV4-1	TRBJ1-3	ASSQPRSDSGNTIY
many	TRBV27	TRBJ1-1	ASSRPGQGRTEAF
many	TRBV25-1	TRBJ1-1	ASQVAGGTEAF
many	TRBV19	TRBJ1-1	ASSPNSRGTEAF
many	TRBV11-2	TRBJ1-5	ASSLTAYSNQPQH
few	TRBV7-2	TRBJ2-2	ASSLVGGMSGELF
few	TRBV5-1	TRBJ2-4	ASSAGTNKNIQY
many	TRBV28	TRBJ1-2	ASSWAGPNYGYT
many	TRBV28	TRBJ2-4	ASSPVLGGLAKNIQY
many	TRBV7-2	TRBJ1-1	ASSSNRVGTEAF
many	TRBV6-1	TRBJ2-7	ASSDGQGNSYEQY
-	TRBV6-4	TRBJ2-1	ASSEAGGPNEQF
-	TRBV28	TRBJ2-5	ASSLRLAWTQY
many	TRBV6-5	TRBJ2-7	ASRVGPLYEQY
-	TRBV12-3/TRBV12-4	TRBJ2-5	ASSLETTEETQY
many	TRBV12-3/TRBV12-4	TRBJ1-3	ASSLITWTSGNTIY
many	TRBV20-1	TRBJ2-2	SGLKGGVTGELF
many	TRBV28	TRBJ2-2	ASVQLRRGELF
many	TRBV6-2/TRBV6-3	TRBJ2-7	ASRKGTMMDEQY
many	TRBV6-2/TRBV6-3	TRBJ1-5	ASRLDRAGQPQH
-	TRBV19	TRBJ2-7	ASHREGYEQY
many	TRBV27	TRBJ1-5	ASSQSSNQPQH
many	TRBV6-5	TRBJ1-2	ASSYGAGRDYGYT